The 27 T cell receptor beta chains below come from one sample, sequenced in a study of blood T cell repertoires in COVID-19. Sequencing was performed with immunoSEQ multiplex PCR; in TCRdb, only in-frame clones are kept and a portion is missing. The repertoire has about 320,000 clones, roughly 90% of them found once; the top ten carry roughly 6.7%. Source material: peripheral blood. These receptors originate from a man between 18 and 35 years old who had recovered from COVID-19.

The gene calls are TRBV5-6 and TRBJ1-5; 7 bases line up with TRBD1. Unmatched junction bases numbered 7, after V lost 3 bases and J lost 4 bases. The CDR3 has 15 amino acids. Germline V gene lookup returns CDR1 SGHDT and CDR2 YYEEEE. The CDR3 loop is CASSSWGRGNQPQHF. The DNA of the CDR3 is TGTGCCAGCAGCTCCTGGGGCAGGGGGAATCAGCCCCAGCATTTT.

This sequence joins TRBV6-1 and TRBJ1-2; possible D gene TRBD1, 6 bases. Per the germline V gene, CDR1 is MNHNS and CDR2 is SASEGT. The CDR3 runs 16 residues. Trimming shortened V by 4 bases and J by 0 bases, and 15 bases separated the two germline ends. The CDR3 DNA reads as TGTGCCAGCAGTGGGGTTTACAGGGCAGCTAACTATGGCTACACCTTC. It translates to CASSGVYRAANYGYTF.

V gene TRBV6-5 combines with J gene TRBJ2-7; D might be TRBD1 (6 bases). The germline gives CDR1 MNHEY, CDR2 SVGAGI. Trimming removed 7 bases at V and 0 bases at J, with 10 bases between. The CDR3 consists of 13 residues. CDR3 amino acids: CASKQGDSYEQYF. The CDR3 nucleotides are TGTGCCAGCAAACAGGGCGACTCCTACGAGCAGTACTTC.

This clone has a single count. V gene TRBV13 combines with J gene TRBJ1-1; TRBD1 is a possible D gene (6 bases). V lost 4 bases, J lost 0 bases, and 6 bases lay in between. Looked up from germline, CDR1 is PRHDT and CDR2 is FYEKMQ (reference sequence). This CDR3 region has 13 residues. Here the CDR3 reads CASSWTVNTEAFF. In DNA form, the CDR3 reads TGTGCCAGCAGCTGGACAGTGAACACTGAAGCTTTCTTT.

This chain uses TRBV5-8 with TRBJ1-5; D uncertain. The V gene lost 3 bases and the J gene lost 0 bases, with 10 bases spanning the gap. This CDR3 is built from 15 residues. From germline, CDR1 is SGHTS and CDR2 YDEGEE. CDR3 bases: TGTGCCAGCAGCTCCAGTCCATATAGCAATCAGCCCCAGCATTTT. The encoded protein is CASSSSPYSNQPQHF.

The chain uses TRBV12-1 and TRBJ2-1; TRBD2 is the table's D call, not checked against the DNA. TRBV12-1 is given as a pseudogene. This CDR3 has 10 residues. The CDR3 coding sequence is TGTGCCAGCACCCGGTTTGAGCAGTTCTTC. Translation: CASTRFEQFF.

The rearrangement joins TRBV9 to TRBJ2-2, with TRBD2 identical over 10 bases. The J segment lost 4 bases and the V segment lost 3 bases, leaving 3 bases of the junction unmatched. The CDR3 spans 15 residues. Germline loops: CDR1 SGDLS, CDR2 YYNGEE. In DNA, the CDR3 is TGTGCCAGCAGCGGGACTAGCGGATCCACCGGGGAGCTGTTTTTT. Translated, it gives CASSGTSGSTGELFF.

The chain has TRBV27 and TRBJ1-2; possibly TRBD1 for D (6 bases). V was clipped by 5 bases and J by 5 bases, with 27 bases between them. The CDR3 has 18 amino acids. Germline V lookup: CDR1 MNHEY, CDR2 SMNVEV (reference sequence). Here the CDR3 reads CASSLRTTGMTGGYGYTF. The CDR3 DNA follows: TGTGCCAGCAGTCTACGGACAACAGGAATGACAGGAGGTTATGGCTACACCTTC.

The chain carries TRBV27 and TRBJ1-5, with TRBD1 matching over 8 bases. There are 15 residues in the CDR3. Germline V gene lookup returns CDR1 MNHEY and CDR2 SMNVEV (reference sequence). Unmatched junction bases numbered 4, after V lost 2 bases and J lost 4 bases. Here the CDR3 reads CASSLGWTGNQPQHF. The CDR3, as DNA: TGTGCCAGCAGTTTAGGTTGGACAGGGAATCAGCCCCAGCATTTT.

The chain recombines TRBV7-3 with TRBJ1-1; D unresolved. Germline values: CDR1 SGHTA, CDR2 FQGTGA. The CDR3 runs to 13 residues. Trimming left V 2 bases short and J 8 bases short, with 12 bases between. The CDR3 nucleotides read TGTGCCAGCAGCTTATCCGGTCTGAGAGAAGCTTTCTTT. It specifies CASSLSGLREAFF.

The chain is built from TRBV3-1 (or the pseudogene TRBV3-2) and TRBJ2-1, with a tentative D call TRBD2 (5 bases). Germline CDR1 reads LGHDT; CDR2 reads YNNKEL (reference sequence). Trimming removed 8 bases from V and 6 bases from J, with 8 bases in between. The CDR3 contains 11 residues. CDR3 sequence (DNA): TGTGCCAGCGGAGAGGGCAATGAGCAGTTCTTC. It codes for CASGEGNEQFF.

This chain connects TRBV6-6 to TRBJ1-5; D call uncertain. Trimming shortened V by 7 bases and J by 0 bases, and 7 bases separated the two germline ends. The germline gives CDR1 MNHNY, CDR2 SVGAGI (reference sequence). The CDR3 sequence is 13 residues long. In DNA, the CDR3 is TGTGCCAGCATTCTAAATAGCAATCAGCCCCAGCATTTT. Residues: CASILNSNQPQHF.

The V and J genes are TRBV16 and TRBJ2-7; no firm D call. CDR1 KGHSY and CDR2 FQNENV come from the germline V gene. The V and J ends lost 0 bases and 5 bases respectively, with 11 bases between them. This CDR3 region has 14 residues. The CDR3 DNA reads TGTGCCAGCAGCCAATCAACGGTCCCCCACGAGCAGTACTTC. Encoded protein: CASSQSTVPHEQYF.

The chain carries TRBV5-6 and TRBJ1-4, with TRBD1 matching 12 bases. CDR1 is SGHDT and CDR2 is YYEEEE in the germline V gene. V gave up 4 bases and J gave up 4 bases; unmatched junction bases: 14. CDR3 size: 19 residues. CDR3 nucleotides: TGTGCCAGCAGCACCCACGGGACAGGGGGCGCGGGTTATAATGAAAAACTGTTTTTT. Protein product: CASSTHGTGGAGYNEKLFF.

The V gene is TRBV7-9, the J gene TRBJ1-2; D not resolved. V was shortened by 0 bases and J by 8 bases, with 13 bases between the two germline ends. Germline V gene sequence: CDR1 SEHNR, CDR2 FQNEAQ (reference sequence). The CDR3 loop spans 14 amino acids. The CDR3 region is CASSLAIFGRGYTF. The CDR3, as DNA: TGTGCCAGCAGCTTAGCGATCTTTGGGAGAGGCTACACCTTC.

V usage is TRBV3-1 (or the pseudogene TRBV3-2) and J usage is TRBJ1-1, with 9 bases that match TRBD1. V shed 0 bases and J 5 bases; nucleotides not matched to a gene: 7. Germline assignment: CDR1 LGHDT and CDR2 YNNKEL (reference sequence). The CDR3 has 16 residues. The CDR3 reads CASSQDDRGTMTEAFF. CDR3 nucleotides: TGTGCCAGCAGCCAAGACGACAGGGGGACAATGACTGAAGCTTTCTTT.

The V call is TRBV7-3, the J call TRBJ2-5; 7 positions agree with TRBD1. This CDR3 contains 13 residues. V shed 5 bases and J 2 bases; nucleotides not matched to a gene: 2. CDR1 and CDR2 (germline): SGHTA, FQGTGA. Here the CDR3 DNA reads TGTGCCAGCAGCCAGGGACAGCAAGAGACCCAGTACTTC. Translation: CASSQGQQETQYF. The full variable domain, with the rest looked up from reference TRBV7-3 and TRBJ2-5, is GAGVSQTPSNKVTEKGKYVELRCDPISGHTALYWYRQSLGQGPEFLIYFQGTGAADDSGLPNDRFFAVRPEGSVSTLKIQRTERGDSAVYLCASSQGQQETQYFGPGTRLLVL.

V gene TRBV5-4 combines with J gene TRBJ1-1; no reliable D call. This CDR3 contains 12 residues. CDR1 and CDR2 from the germline V gene are SGHNT and YYREEE (reference sequence). Trimming shortened V by 1 base and J by 7 bases, and 8 bases separated the two germline ends. The CDR3 DNA is TGTGCCAGCAGCTTGTGGGGAGGTGAAGCTTTCTTT. It encodes CASSLWGGEAFF. Looking up the rest from reference TRBV5-4 and TRBJ1-1 gives the full variable domain: ETGVTQSPTHLIKTRGQQVTLRCSSQSGHNTVSWYQQALGQGPQFIFQYYREEENGRGNFPPRFSGLQFPNYSSELNVNALELDDSALYLCASSLWGGEAFFGQGTRLTVV.

The chain links TRBV7-9 to TRBJ2-1; 9 bases are a match to TRBD2. The germline gives CDR1 SEHNR, CDR2 FQNEAQ (reference sequence). J was trimmed by 4 bases and V by 1 base; bases with no gene match: 2. The CDR3 length is 15 residues. The CDR3 DNA sequence: TGTGCCAGCAGCTTAGGACTAGCGGTATACAATGAGCAGTTCTTC. It encodes CASSLGLAVYNEQFF.

This chain connects TRBV27 to TRBJ2-3, with 8 nucleotides matching TRBD2. Germline CDR1 and CDR2: MNHEY and SMNVEV (reference sequence). The V gene end was trimmed by 2 bases and the J gene end by 6 bases; junction bases not matched to a gene: 4. The length of the CDR3 is 14 residues. CDR3 DNA: TGTGCCAGCAGTTTAGGGGCTAGCGGGGATACGCAGTATTTT. This encodes CASSLGASGDTQYF.

The chain links TRBV27 to TRBJ1-3, with D possibly being TRBD1 (6 bases). The CDR3 spans 14 residues. Germline V CDR1 and CDR2: MNHEY, SMNVEV (reference sequence). The germline V and J ends were trimmed by 6 bases and 1 base, with 10 bases remaining between them. The CDR3 protein is CASRSTGSGNTIYF. The CDR3 DNA reads TGTGCCAGCAGGTCTACAGGGTCTGGAAACACCATATATTTT.

The chain links TRBV20-1 to TRBJ1-2; the match to TRBD1 covers 7 bases. The germline gives CDR1 DFQATT, CDR2 SNEGSKA (reference sequence). The CDR3 is 9 residues long. In DNA form, the CDR3 reads TGCAGGCCAGGGGGGGGCTACACCTTC. Its translation is CRPGGGYTF.

The chain is built from TRBV9 and TRBJ2-2; a weak D match, TRBD1 (6 bases). V lost 4 bases to trimming and J lost 2 bases, with 9 bases between them. CDR3 length equals 14 residues. Germline V gene lookup returns CDR1 SGDLS and CDR2 YYNGEE. This CDR3 is CASSRQENTGELFF. Written as DNA, the CDR3 is TGTGCCAGCAGCCGACAGGAAAACACCGGGGAGCTGTTTTTT.

V gene TRBV9 combines with J gene TRBJ2-7, with 10 bases identical to TRBD1. The CDR3 has 16 residues. CDR1 and CDR2 (germline): SGDLS, YYNGEE. V dropped 4 bases and J dropped 4; count of bases not matched to a gene: 11. The CDR3 loop reads CASSHPSGTGDYEQYF. CDR3 in DNA: TGTGCCAGCAGCCACCCTTCCGGGACAGGGGATTACGAGCAGTACTTC.

The chain links TRBV2 to TRBJ2-7; 7 nucleotides line up with TRBD1. Trimming removed 6 bases from V and 3 bases from J; junction bases left unmatched: 5. This CDR3 is built from 13 residues. Germline V CDR1 and CDR2: SNHLY, FYNNEI. The CDR3 here is CASRPGQSYEQYF. CDR3 DNA sequence: TGTGCCAGCAGGCCGGGACAGAGCTACGAGCAGTACTTC.

This clone was seen only once. The V gene is TRBV11-2, the J gene TRBJ1-1; a possible D gene is TRBD1 (5 bases). V dropped 5 bases and J dropped 11 bases, with 18 bases sitting between them. This CDR3 contains 13 residues. Germline values: CDR1 SGHAT, CDR2 FQNNGV. CDR3 coding DNA: TGTGCCAGCAGCCCTGGGGGGGGAGGGCAGGCTTTCTTT. The encoded protein is CASSPGGGGQAFF.

V is TRBV29-1 and J is TRBJ1-1; 8 nucleotides line up with TRBD1. Germline loops: CDR1 SQVTM, CDR2 ANQGSEA. The CDR3 runs to 14 residues. With 0 bases clipped from V and 6 bases from J, the junction kept 6 bases outside the gene matches. DNA of the CDR3: TGCAGCGTTGAAGACGGGGACAGGATTTCTGAAGCTTTCTTT. It is translated as CSVEDGDRISEAFF. Filled out from reference TRBV29-1 and TRBJ1-1, the complete variable domain reads SAVISQKPSRDICQRGTSLTIQCQVDSQVTMMFWYRQQPGQSLTLIATANQGSEATYESGFVIDKFPISRPNLTFSTLTVSNMSPEDSSIYLCSVEDGDRISEAFFGQGTRLTVV.